The table lists the clone carrying this TCR beta chain with a few counts. Its antigen remains unknown. Donors were healthy Caucasian individuals from Russia aged roughly 6 to 90. PBMCs, at least 6 million per sample, were isolated. The CDR3 loop spans 17 amino acids. Trimming removed 0 bases from V and 0 bases from J; junction bases left unmatched: 5. The germline V gene has CDR1 SGHDN and CDR2 FVKESK. This sample stems from a study of blood T cells in healthy people across ages. Study-wide findings and caveats: Unknown CMV status may confound age-related changes in expanded clones. Long-lived and aged donors differed, with more naive CD4+ cells and higher diversity in the long-lived.

Next came a second PCR, run for about 6 to 12 cycles, which used a sample-barcoded 5' primer along with a J-beta primer mix. MiXCR, applied by TCRdb to the 5' RACE reads, yields one record per CDR3 protein. The sample lists under 2,000,000 distinct CDR3 sequences; 40% to 55% were seen once. This TCR was recovered from a middle-aged woman in good health. V gene TRBV14 combines with J gene TRBJ1-1; 9 positions match TRBD1. Material for sequencing was blood. The DNA for the CDR3 is TGTGCCAGCAGCCAAGAACAGGGGGCCCGCATGAACACTGAAGCTTTCTTT. Translating it yields CASSQEQGARMNTEAFF.